Below, 19 T cell receptor beta chains from the same sample are listed, as sequenced in a study of cytomegalovirus exposure and HLA in healthy donors. The PCR used 60 Vbeta and 13 Jbeta primers. Clones were read by immunoSEQ multiplex PCR, and TCRdb kept only the in-frame ones, dropping some. Counted here are more than 95,000 clones, more than 65% occurring once; the ten biggest clones make up about 1.8%. Sequencing was done on a sample of PBMCs. All receptors derive from a man between 18 and 35 years old in good health and CMV-seronegative.

This clone came up a few times. This chain joins TRBV6-5 and TRBJ1-2; TRBD1 matches at 11 bases. V trimming: 7 bases; J trimming: 8 bases; junction bases outside the gene matches: 9. This CDR3 comprises 14 residues. CDR1 is MNHEY and CDR2 is SVGAGI in the germline V gene. The CDR3 sequence is CASNKGQGDLGYTF. CDR3 DNA: TGTGCCAGCAACAAGGGACAGGGGGACCTCGGCTACACCTTC.

Turning to this clone: Compared with germline, one end of the junction differs, possibly owing to a read error. This rearrangement joins TRBV7-8 to TRBJ1-4; tentatively, D is TRBD1 (6 bases). Germline V gene data show CDR1 as SGHVS and CDR2 as FQNEAQ. The CDR3 extends over 14 amino acids. CDR3 nucleotide sequence: TGTGCCAGCAGCTTGCAACAGGGTAATGGAAAACTGTTTTTT. Translating it yields CASSLQQGNGKLFF.

The chain couples TRBV29-1 to TRBJ1-5; D is perhaps TRBD1 (6 bases). The length of the CDR3 is 15 residues. V lost 1 base to trimming and J lost 0 bases, with 10 bases between them. Germline V gene lookup returns CDR1 SQVTM and CDR2 ANQGSEA. CDR3 DNA sequence: TGCAGCGTTGAAGCGGACAGTCATAGCAATCAGCCCCAGCATTTT. Amino acid sequence: CSVEADSHSNQPQHF.

The chain carries TRBV19 and TRBJ1-5; 7 nucleotides line up with TRBD1. The germline V gene has CDR1 LNHDA and CDR2 SQIVND (reference sequence). This CDR3 is 17 amino acids long. V shed 5 bases, J shed 6 bases, and the junction held 16 bases outside the gene matches. CDR3 residues: CASSPLITGRDSQPQHF. The CDR3 bases are TGTGCCAGTAGTCCCCTCATCACAGGGCGGGACAGTCAGCCCCAGCATTTT.

V is TRBV13 and J is TRBJ2-7; TRBD1 matches 9 bases. CDR3 length equals 17 residues. V lost 5 bases to trimming and J lost 4 bases; unmatched junction nucleotides: 15. Germline CDR1 reads PRHDT; CDR2 reads FYEKMQ (reference sequence). The CDR3 loop reads CASSPAVDRGTHYEQYF. In DNA form, the CDR3 reads TGTGCCAGCAGCCCGGCCGTGGACAGGGGCACTCATTACGAGCAGTACTTC. Full variable domain (outside the CDR3, taken from reference TRBV13 and TRBJ2-7): AAGVIQSPRHLIKEKRETATLKCYPIPRHDTVYWYQQGPGQDPQFLISFYEKMQSDKGSIPDRFSAQQFSDYHSELNMSSLELGDSALYFCASSPAVDRGTHYEQYFGPGTRLTVT.

This sequence joins TRBV7-6 and TRBJ2-7; 9 nucleotides align to TRBD2. Trimming cost V 0 bases and J 4 bases; bases outside gene matches: 7. This CDR3 has 16 amino acids. Germline CDR1 SGHVS, CDR2 FNYEAQ. CDR3 nucleotide sequence: TGTGCCAGCAGCTTAGCGGATAGCGGGGGTTCTTACGAGCAGTACTTC. Translation gives CASSLADSGGSYEQYF.

The rearrangement joins TRBV18 to TRBJ1-1, with TRBD1 matching over 7 bases. V lost 6 bases, J lost 2 bases, and 6 bases stayed unmatched. Germline V gene sequence: CDR1 KGHSH, CDR2 LQKENI. There are 14 residues in the CDR3. The CDR3 spells CASSLEGANTEAFF. The CDR3 DNA reads as TGTGCCAGCTCGCTAGAGGGGGCAAACACTGAAGCTTTCTTT.

The chain recombines TRBV4-1 with TRBJ2-4, with 8 bases aligning to TRBD1. This CDR3 has 15 amino acids. The V gene end was trimmed by 6 bases and the J gene end by 9 bases; junction bases not matched to a gene: 13. Germline V CDR1 and CDR2: MGHRA, YSYEKL. The CDR3 region is CASSTRTGTEVIQYF. CDR3 nucleotides: TGCGCCAGCAGTACACGGACAGGGACTGAGGTCATTCAGTACTTC.

This chain connects TRBV5-1 to TRBJ1-1; TRBD1 is a possible D gene (5 bases). Germline CDR1 is SGHRS and CDR2 is YFSETQ. V was pared by 7 bases and J by 0 bases, with 22 bases between. The CDR3 contains 17 residues. For the CDR3, the DNA is TGCGCCAGCGCGGCGGGGACGAGGGGATTCATGAACACTGAAGCTTTCTTT. It specifies CASAAGTRGFMNTEAFF. The variable domain in full, completed from reference TRBV5-1 and TRBJ1-1, reads KAGVTQTPRYLIKTRGQQVTLSCSPISGHRSVSWYQQTPGQGLQFLFEYFSETQRNKGNFPGRFSGRQFSNSRSEMNVSTLELGDSALYLCASAAGTRGFMNTEAFFGQGTRLTVV.

CDR3 DNA sequence: TGTGCCAGTAGTGACCCAGGCAGGCAGGGGGACATTCAGTACTTC. Translation: CASSDPGRQGDIQYF. The chain carries TRBV19 and TRBJ2-4; 7 nucleotides match TRBD1. With V trimmed by 5 bases and J by 8 bases, 12 bases remained unmatched. Germline loops: CDR1 LNHDA, CDR2 SQIVND (reference sequence). The CDR3 loop spans 15 amino acids.

J is TRBJ1-5 and V is TRBV27, with D unclear. The V and J ends lost 5 bases and 0 bases respectively, with 8 bases between them. This CDR3 has 14 amino acids. From germline, CDR1 is MNHEY and CDR2 SMNVEV (reference sequence). The CDR3 protein is CASSVTASNQPQHF. The CDR3 nucleotides read TGTGCCAGCAGTGTAACAGCTAGCAATCAGCCCCAGCATTTT.

The gene calls are TRBV7-9 and TRBJ1-1; a weak D match, TRBD1 (5 bases). This CDR3 spans 13 amino acids. V lost 2 bases, J lost 8 bases, and 12 bases lay in between. The V gene's germline CDR1 is SEHNR and CDR2 FQNEAQ (reference sequence). The CDR3 reads CASSLSPEGEAFF. As DNA, the CDR3 is TGTGCCAGCAGCTTATCGCCGGAGGGGGAAGCTTTCTTT.

The table lists this clone with a count of one. Here the CDR3 reads CASGLREAGANQFF. CDR3 coding DNA: TGTGCTAGTGGTTTGAGGGAAGCGGGGGCTAACCAGTTCTTC. V usage is TRBV12-5 and J usage is TRBJ2-1; TRBD2 matches at 8 bases. V trimming: 2 bases; J trimming: 13 bases; junction bases outside the gene matches: 10. The CDR3 consists of 14 residues. Germline V gives CDR1 LGHNT, CDR2 FRNRAP. Supplemented by reference TRBV12-5 and TRBJ2-1, the full variable domain reads DARVTQTPRHKVTEMGQEVTMRCQPILGHNTVFWYRQTMMQGLELLAYFRNRAPLDDSGMPKDRFSAEMPDATLATLKIQPSEPRDSAVYFCASGLREAGANQFFGPGTRLTVL.

The rearrangement joins TRBV6-1 to TRBJ1-5, with 7 bases that match TRBD1. CDR3 length equals 14 residues. Per the germline V gene, CDR1 is MNHNS and CDR2 is SASEGT. V was clipped by 3 bases and J by 14 bases; unmatched bases: 13. The CDR3 nucleotides are TGTGCCAGCAGTGATGGGACAGAGGCTTATCATAAGCATTTT. It yields the protein CASSDGTEAYHKHF.

The CDR3 bases are TGTGCCAGCAGCTTCCGGGACAGAGCCTACGAGCAGTACTTC. Residues: CASSFRDRAYEQYF. The rearrangement uses TRBV7-9 and TRBJ2-7, with 7 bases that match TRBD1. CDR3 length: 14 amino acids. V dropped 3 bases and J dropped 2; count of bases not matched to a gene: 4. CDR1 is SEHNR, CDR2 FQNEAQ, per germline (reference sequence).

The chain employs TRBV19 and TRBJ2-2; TRBD1 agrees at 9 bases. CDR3 length: 15 residues. Germline lookup yields CDR1 LNHDA and CDR2 SQIVND (reference sequence). V shed 8 bases and J 7 bases; nucleotides not matched to a gene: 11. CDR3 in DNA: TGTGCCAGTTGGACCGGGACAGGGAAGGTCGGGGAGCTGTTTTTT. Its protein is CASWTGTGKVGELFF.

The rearrangement uses TRBV13 and TRBJ2-5, with 9 bases lining up with TRBD1. V shed 4 bases, J shed 4 bases, and the junction held 13 bases outside the gene matches. The CDR3 has 17 amino acids. Germline V gene lookup returns CDR1 PRHDT and CDR2 FYEKMQ (reference sequence). Written as DNA, the CDR3 is TGTGCCAGCAGCTCCTGGGGGGACAGGGCCGGAGGAGAGACCCAGTACTTC. Its protein is CASSSWGDRAGGETQYF.

The rearrangement joins TRBV6-5 to TRBJ1-5; D ambiguous. V was cut by 0 bases and J by 2 bases, with 8 bases left in between. CDR1 and CDR2 from the germline V gene are MNHEY and SVGAGI. CDR3 length: 15 residues. In DNA form, the CDR3 reads TGTGCCAGCAGTTACTCGAGACTAGGCAATCAGCCCCAGCATTTT. Translation: CASSYSRLGNQPQHF.

Here the CDR3 reads CASSDSSRGYTEAFF. In DNA form, the CDR3 reads TGTGCCAGCAGTGACTCATCTCGGGGTTACACTGAAGCTTTCTTT. The J gene is TRBJ1-1, the V gene TRBV6-4; D is unresolved. Per germline, CDR1 MRHNA and CDR2 SNTAGT. Trimming removed 0 bases from V and 3 bases from J, with 11 bases in between. The CDR3 loop spans 15 amino acids.